The rows below give T cell receptor beta chains drawn from one sample of a study of cytomegalovirus exposure and HLA in healthy donors. The protocol was immunoSEQ multiplex PCR, while the TCRdb copy is restricted to in-frame clones and leaves out a portion. This sample yields roughly 100,000 clones, of which roughly 80% are seen a single time; 4% belongs to the top ten. What was sequenced was PBMCs. The receptor source for this set is a man in his forties or fifties in good health and CMV-seropositive. The CDR3 runs from the conserved cysteine through the conserved F or W. Fields, in order: clone size, D gene, J gene, V gene, CDR3 length, CDR3 protein, CDR3 DNA. The D gene is left open where the match is weak. The size entry is marked missing in some rows and otherwise reads once, few, many or a size class.

>once|TRBD2|TRBJ2-1|TRBV7-2|16
CASSAGLAGGNNEQFF
TGTGCCAGCAGCGCCGGACTAGCGGGAGGTAACAATGAGCAGTTCTTC
>many|NA|TRBJ2-2|TRBV6-5|13
CASARGETGELFF
TGTGCCAGCGCGAGAGGAGAGACCGGGGAGCTGTTTTTT
>NA|NA|TRBJ2-1|TRBV5-6|15
CASSLDRGSYNEQFF
TGTGCCAGCAGCTTGGATCGGGGGTCCTACAATGAGCAGTTCTTC
>NA|NA|TRBJ2-7|TRBV27|16
CASSPFRASEPYEQYF
TGTGCCAGCAGCCCTTTTAGGGCTAGCGAGCCCTACGAGCAGTACTTC
>once|TRBD1|TRBJ2-5|TRBV7-9|15
CASSPWTGEWETQYF
TGTGCCAGCAGCCCGTGGACAGGGGAATGGGAGACCCAGTACTTC
>NA|TRBD2|TRBJ2-1|TRBV19|15
CASSGAGGVIHEQFF
TGTGCCAGTAGTGGGGCGGGAGGGGTGATCCATGAGCAGTTCTTC
>few|TRBD1|TRBJ2-1|TRBV5-1|15
CASSLGGTGSNEQFF
TGCGCCAGCAGCTTGGGTGGGACAGGGAGCAATGAGCAGTTCTTC
>NA|NA|TRBJ1-3|TRBV30|16
CAWSPKRDFLGNTIYF
TGTGCCTGGAGTCCAAAAAGGGACTTCTTAGGAAACACCATATATTTT
>NA|NA|TRBJ2-7|TRBV6-5|15
CASRNGEGDIYEQYF
TGTGCCAGCAGAAACGGAGAGGGTGATATCTACGAGCAGTACTTC
>NA|NA|TRBJ1-2|TRBV18|13
CASSPTENYGYTF
TGTGCCAGCTCGCCGACAGAAAACTATGGCTACACCTTC
>NA|TRBD1|TRBJ2-1|TRBV10-2|15
CASRGTGGTYNEQFF
TGCGCCAGCAGAGGGACAGGGGGCACCTACAATGAGCAGTTCTTC
>once|TRBD1|TRBJ2-3|TRBV7-2|16
CASSFRGLASTDTQYF
TGTGCCAGCAGCTTCAGGGGGCTAGCGAGCACAGATACGCAGTATTTT
>NA|NA|TRBJ2-5|TRBV5-6|17
CASSLRLGASLQETQYF
TGTGCCAGCAGCCTACGGTTGGGGGCGAGCCTACAAGAGACCCAGTACTTC
>once|NA|TRBJ2-7|TRBV18|14
CASSPDGQSYEQYF
TGTGCCAGCTCACCCGACGGACAATCCTACGAGCAGTACTTC
>few|TRBD2|TRBJ2-1|TRBV9|15
CASSPIAGSYNEQFF
TGTGCCAGCAGCCCCATAGCGGGATCCTACAATGAGCAGTTCTTC
>NA|TRBD1|TRBJ1-1|TRBV7-2|14
CASSTTQGGTEAFF
TGTGCCAGCAGCACAACCCAGGGGGGCACTGAAGCTTTCTTT
>few|TRBD2|TRBJ2-1|TRBV28|17
CASSLGAAAGADNEQFF
TGTGCCAGCAGTTTAGGGGCGGCGGCGGGAGCTGACAATGAGCAGTTCTTC
>NA|NA|TRBJ2-1|TRBV5-5|15
CASSLGPYPNNEQFF
TGTGCCAGCAGCCTGGGTCCTTACCCTAACAATGAGCAGTTCTTC
>once|NA|TRBJ2-3|TRBV2|16
CASSPPGPEVEDTQYF
TGTGCCAGCAGCCCGCCGGGTCCCGAAGTCGAAGATACGCAGTATTTT
>NA|NA|TRBJ1-2|TRBV28|16
CAVESATAIKNYGYTF
TGTGCCGTCGAATCTGCGACAGCGATAAAAAACTATGGCTACACCTTC
>NA|NA|TRBJ2-7|TRBV7-9|14
CASSFHGQFYEQYF
TGTGCCAGCAGCTTCCACGGACAATTCTACGAGCAGTACTTC
>NA|NA|TRBJ2-7|TRBV7-6|15
CASSPRGAGLYEQYF
TGTGCCAGCAGCCCCCGAGGGGCGGGACTCTACGAGCAGTACTTC
>NA|TRBD1|TRBJ2-7|TRBV6-5|14
CASRTGTVSYEQYF
TGTGCCAGCAGAACCGGGACAGTCTCCTACGAGCAGTACTTC
>NA|TRBD1|TRBJ1-3|TRBV4-3|17
CASSQGTGGALGNTIYF
TGCGCCAGCAGCCAGGGGACAGGAGGGGCGCTTGGAAACACCATATATTTT
>once|NA|TRBJ2-7|TRBV15|11
CATSRGNRKVF
TGTGCCACCAGCAGAGGTAATAGAAAAGTCTTC
>NA|TRBD2|TRBJ2-5|TRBV11-2|12
CASSQAGETQYF
TGTGCCAGCAGTCAAGCGGGGGAGACCCAGTACTTC
>NA|NA|TRBJ2-6|TRBV27|22
CASSSTAPLRDKRGSWANVLTF
TGTGCCAGCAGCTCTACCGCCCCTCTCAGAGATAAACGAGGATCTTGGGCCAACGTCCTGACTTTC
>few|NA|TRBJ2-2|TRBV28|12
CASSLNTGELFF
TGTGCCAGCAGCCTGAACACCGGGGAGCTGTTTTTT
>NA|NA|TRBJ2-7|TRBV11-3|13
CASPLQVPYEQYF
TGTGCCAGCCCCCTCCAGGTTCCCTACGAGCAGTACTTC
>NA|NA|TRBJ2-7|TRBV4-2|14
CASSQDQNTYEQYF
TGTGCCAGCAGCCAAGATCAGAATACCTACGAGCAGTACTTC
>NA|NA|TRBJ2-7|TRBV5-5|18
CASSLSVLGGVQSYEQYF
TGTGCCAGCAGCTTGAGTGTCCTAGGTGGCGTTCAATCCTACGAGCAGTACTTC
>few|TRBD1|TRBJ2-3|TRBV6-4|19
CASSDSPGGATGATDTQYF
TGTGCCAGCAGTGACTCCCCAGGGGGAGCTACCGGCGCCACAGATACGCAGTATTTT
>NA|TRBD1|TRBJ1-3|TRBV28|17
CASNPSAGTGGENTIYF
TGTGCCAGCAACCCGTCGGCCGGGACAGGGGGTGAAAACACCATATATTTT
>once|NA|TRBJ1-1|TRBV18|16
CASSPSNTDKNTEAFF
TGTGCCAGCTCACCATCAAATACGGACAAGAACACTGAAGCTTTCTTT
>NA|TRBD2|TRBJ2-7|TRBV19|13
CASSIASGNEQYF
TGTGCCAGTAGTATCGCTAGCGGGAACGAGCAGTACTTC
>few|TRBD2|TRBJ2-7|TRBV19|15
CASSIVPSGRSEQYF
TGTGCCAGTAGTATAGTCCCTAGCGGGAGATCCGAGCAGTACTTC
>NA|TRBD1|TRBJ2-3|TRBV19|14
CASTSGQGPDTQYF
TGTGCCAGTACCTCCGGACAGGGCCCAGATACGCAGTATTTT
>once|TRBD1|TRBJ2-1|TRBV6-1|15
CASSGLQGWDNEQFF
TGTGCCAGCAGTGGTCTACAGGGGTGGGACAATGAGCAGTTCTTC
>NA|TRBD2|TRBJ2-3|TRBV30|19
CAWSPAILAGREKTDTQYF
TGTGCCTGGAGCCCAGCCATCTTGGCGGGGCGGGAGAAGACAGATACGCAGTATTTT
>NA|NA|TRBJ2-1|TRBV9|15
CASSVGGTGSNEQFF
TGTGCCAGCAGCGTAGGGGGTACAGGCTCCAATGAGCAGTTCTTC
>few|TRBD2|TRBJ2-3|TRBV5-1|18
CASSLGLAGDASTDTQYF
TGCGCCAGCAGCTTAGGCCTAGCGGGAGACGCTAGCACAGATACGCAGTATTTT
>NA|NA|TRBJ2-1|TRBV6-6|14
CASSYSGLYNEQFF
TGTGCCAGCAGTTACTCGGGGCTTTACAATGAGCAGTTCTTC
>NA|NA|TRBJ1-1|TRBV7-9|15
CASSLGGGLNTEAFF
TGTGCCAGCAGCTTAGGTGGGGGCCTGAACACTGAAGCTTTCTTT
>NA|TRBD1|TRBJ1-4|TRBV4-3|16
CASSPSVRQGEEKLFF
TGCGCCAGCAGCCCAAGTGTCAGACAGGGCGAAGAAAAACTGTTTTTT
>NA|NA|TRBJ2-2|TRBV16|18
CASSQIRTADGSAGELFF
TGTGCCAGCAGCCAAATAAGGACAGCAGATGGGAGCGCCGGGGAGCTGTTTTTT
>once|NA|TRBJ2-7|TRBV2|16
CASTIQAGGTSYEQYF
TGTGCCAGCACCATCCAAGCAGGGGGGACATCCTACGAGCAGTACTTC
>NA|NA|TRBJ1-5|TRBV30|13
CAWSGDTNQPQHF
TGTGCCTGGAGTGGGGACACAAATCAGCCCCAGCATTTT
>NA|NA|TRBJ2-5|TRBV15|15
CATSRDRAGSETQYF
TGTGCCACCAGCAGAGATAGGGCAGGGTCAGAGACCCAGTACTTC
>many|NA|TRBJ1-4|TRBV30|17
CAWSVRERGRYYEKLFF
TGTGCCTGGAGTGTACGGGAGAGGGGAAGATACTATGAAAAACTGTTTTTT
>NA|TRBD1|TRBJ1-4|TRBV19|14
CASRTGGTNEKLFF
TGTGCCAGCAGGACAGGGGGAACTAATGAAAAACTGTTTTTT
>NA|NA|TRBJ2-3|TRBV6-1|14
CASSESLHTDTQYF
TGTGCCAGCAGTGAAAGCCTCCACACAGATACGCAGTATTTT
>NA|TRBD2|TRBJ2-4|TRBV5-1|16
CASSWTSTLAKNIQYF
TGCGCCAGCAGCTGGACTAGCACCTTAGCCAAAAACATTCAGTACTTC
>NA|TRBD2|TRBJ2-3|TRBV7-3|15
CASSLSAGEGDTQYF
TGTGCCAGCAGCTTATCCGCGGGAGAGGGAGATACGCAGTATTTT
>NA|TRBD1|TRBJ1-1|TRBV5-4|15
CASSGETGGYTEAFF
TGTGCCAGCAGCGGAGAGACAGGGGGGTACACTGAAGCTTTCTTT
>NA|TRBD2|TRBJ2-3|TRBV5-8|18
CASSLAITSGESTDTQYF
TGTGCCAGCAGCTTGGCTATTACTAGCGGAGAGAGCACAGATACGCAGTATTTT